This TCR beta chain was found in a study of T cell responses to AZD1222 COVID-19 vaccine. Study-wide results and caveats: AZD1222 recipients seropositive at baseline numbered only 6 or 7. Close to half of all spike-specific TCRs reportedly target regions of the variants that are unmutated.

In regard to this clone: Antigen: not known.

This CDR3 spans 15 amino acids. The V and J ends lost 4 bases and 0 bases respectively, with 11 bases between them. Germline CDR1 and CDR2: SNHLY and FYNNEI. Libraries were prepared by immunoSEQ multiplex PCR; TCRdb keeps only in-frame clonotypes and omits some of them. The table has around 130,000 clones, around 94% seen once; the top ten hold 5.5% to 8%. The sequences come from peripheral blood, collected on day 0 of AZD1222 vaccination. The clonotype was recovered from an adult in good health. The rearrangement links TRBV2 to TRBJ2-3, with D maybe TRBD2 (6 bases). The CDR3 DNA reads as TGTGCCAGCAGTGGGAGCGGGTCTAGCACAGATACGCAGTATTTT. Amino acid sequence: CASSGSGSSTDTQYF.